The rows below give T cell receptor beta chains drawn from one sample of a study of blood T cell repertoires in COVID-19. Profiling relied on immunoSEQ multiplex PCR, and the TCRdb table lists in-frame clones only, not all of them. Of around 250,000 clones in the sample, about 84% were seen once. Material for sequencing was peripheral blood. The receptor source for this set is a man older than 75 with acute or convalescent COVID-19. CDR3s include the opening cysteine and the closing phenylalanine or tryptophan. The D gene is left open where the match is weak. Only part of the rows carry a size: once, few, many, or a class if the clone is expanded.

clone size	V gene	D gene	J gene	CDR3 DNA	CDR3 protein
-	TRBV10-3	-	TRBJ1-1	TGTGCCATCAGTGAGGCGGGCAAGACTGAAGCTTTCTTT	CAISEAGKTEAFF
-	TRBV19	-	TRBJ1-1	TGTGCCAGTAGTTTTCAGGGTCCCACTGAAGCTTTCTTT	CASSFQGPTEAFF
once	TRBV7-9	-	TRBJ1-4	TGTGCCAGCAGCCAACTCCGAACAACTAATGAAAAACTGTTTTTT	CASSQLRTTNEKLFF
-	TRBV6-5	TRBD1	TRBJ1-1	TGTGCCAGCAGTCTGGGACAGGCAAACACTGAAGCTTTCTTT	CASSLGQANTEAFF
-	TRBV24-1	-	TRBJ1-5	TGTGCCACCAGTGATGGGACGAGGGGGAGCAATCAGCCCCAGCATTTT	CATSDGTRGSNQPQHF
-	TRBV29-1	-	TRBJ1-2	TGCAGCGTTGATCCCGAGACAGGTGGGAATGGCTACACCTTC	CSVDPETGGNGYTF
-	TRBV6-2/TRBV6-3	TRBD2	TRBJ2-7	TGTGCCAGCAGTTCTGGGACTAGCGGGAGAGACGAGCAGTACTTC	CASSSGTSGRDEQYF
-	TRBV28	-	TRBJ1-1	TGTGCCAGCAGTTCCCCGGCTGAAGCTTTCTTT	CASSSPAEAFF
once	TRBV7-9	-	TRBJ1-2	TGTGCCAGCAGCTTAGCGCGGCAGGCGGGTGGCTACACCTTC	CASSLARQAGGYTF
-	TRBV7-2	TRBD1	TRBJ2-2	TGTGCCAGCAGCTTAGATCCGACCGGGACAGCCAACACCGGGGAGCTGTTTTTT	CASSLDPTGTANTGELFF
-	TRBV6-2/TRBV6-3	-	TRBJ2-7	TGTGCCAGCAGTTACCGGCAGGGGACCTACGAGCAGTACTTC	CASSYRQGTYEQYF
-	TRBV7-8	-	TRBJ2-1	TGTGCCAGCAGCCGAATAGAGGAGCAGTTCTTC	CASSRIEEQFF
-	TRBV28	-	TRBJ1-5	TGTGCCAGCACTAGAATAACAAGCAGCAATCAGCCCCAGCATTTT	CASTRITSSNQPQHF
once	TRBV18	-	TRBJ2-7	TGTGCCAGCTCGATACCGGGGAGCTACGAGCAGTACTTC	CASSIPGSYEQYF
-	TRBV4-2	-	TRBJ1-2	TGTGCCAGCAGCCCAGCGAAGGGGAACTCCCCCCAATCCTATGGCTACACCTTC	CASSPAKGNSPQSYGYTF
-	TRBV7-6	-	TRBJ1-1	TGTGCCAGCAGCCCGATGACAGAAGGGAACACTGAAGCTTTCTTT	CASSPMTEGNTEAFF
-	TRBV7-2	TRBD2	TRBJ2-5	TGTGCCAGCAGCTTAGGGAAGGGACTAGCGGGGGGGTTCCAAGAGACCCAGTACTTC	CASSLGKGLAGGFQETQYF
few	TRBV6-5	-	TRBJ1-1	TGTGCCGGCCACCAACAGGCGAACACTGAAGCTTTCTTT	CAGHQQANTEAFF
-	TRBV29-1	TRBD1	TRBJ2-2	TGCAGCGCGGGACAGGGCGGAGCCGGGGAGCTGTTTTTT	CSAGQGGAGELFF
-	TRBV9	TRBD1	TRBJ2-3	TGTGCCAGCAGCGAGGGACAGGCCTTCTCAGATACGCAGTATTTT	CASSEGQAFSDTQYF
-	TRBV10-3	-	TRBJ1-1	TGTGCCATCAGCGATCCGGGGGGACCTGAAGCTTTCTTT	CAISDPGGPEAFF
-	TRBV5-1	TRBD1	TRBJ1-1	TGCGCCAGCAGCTTGGACGGTGGGACAGGGGCAAGGAACACTGAAGCTTTCTTT	CASSLDGGTGARNTEAFF
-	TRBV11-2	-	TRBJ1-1	TGTGCCAGCAGCCTTGGGCCTTTTGAAGCTTTCTTT	CASSLGPFEAFF
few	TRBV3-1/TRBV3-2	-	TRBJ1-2	TGTGCCAGCGCCTTGCAGGCTAACTATGGCTACACCTTC	CASALQANYGYTF
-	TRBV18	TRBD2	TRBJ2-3	TGTGCCAGCTCCCGGGGGACTAGCGGAACAGATACGCAGTATTTT	CASSRGTSGTDTQYF
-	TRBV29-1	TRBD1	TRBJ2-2	TGCAGCGTACAGGGGTCCTACACCGGGGAGCTGTTTTTT	CSVQGSYTGELFF
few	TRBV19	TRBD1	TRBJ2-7	TGTGCCAGTAGTATAAAACAGGGGTACGAGCAGTACTTC	CASSIKQGYEQYF
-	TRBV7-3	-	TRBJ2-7	TGTGCCAGCAGCTTAGACCAGGGAGGCGAGCAGTACTTC	CASSLDQGGEQYF
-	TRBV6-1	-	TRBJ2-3	TGTGCCAGCAGTGAACGCGGAGGGGGGGGAGATACGCAGTATTTT	CASSERGGGGDTQYF
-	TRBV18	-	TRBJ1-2	TGTGCCAGCTCACCAGACGGGGGGCTTAACTATGGCTACACCTTC	CASSPDGGLNYGYTF
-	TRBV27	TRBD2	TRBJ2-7	TGTGCCAGCAGATCTACAGGACTAGCAGATTCCTACGAGCAGTACTTC	CASRSTGLADSYEQYF
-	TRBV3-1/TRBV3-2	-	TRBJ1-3	TGTGCCAGCCGACAGGCCTTAGGAAACACCATATATTTT	CASRQALGNTIYF
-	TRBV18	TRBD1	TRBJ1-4	TGTGCCAGCTCTCCTCTCGGGACAGTTGCAACTAATGAAAAACTGTTTTTT	CASSPLGTVATNEKLFF
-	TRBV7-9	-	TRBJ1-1	TGTGCCAGCAGCCACGGCGGGAACACTGAAGCTTTCTTT	CASSHGGNTEAFF
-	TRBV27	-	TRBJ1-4	TGTGCCAGCAGTTTAAGTAGGCGGGGTAATGAAAAACTGTTTTTT	CASSLSRRGNEKLFF
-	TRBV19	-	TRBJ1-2	TGTGCCAGTAGTATTGCTGGGCAGGGTGGCGGCTACACCTTC	CASSIAGQGGGYTF
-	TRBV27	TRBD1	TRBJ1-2	TGTGCCAGCAGTTTGGGGACAGGGGTTGGCTACACCTTC	CASSLGTGVGYTF
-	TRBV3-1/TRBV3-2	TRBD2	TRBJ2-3	TGTGCCAGCAGCCTCAGCGGGAGGTTTGATACGCAGTATTTT	CASSLSGRFDTQYF
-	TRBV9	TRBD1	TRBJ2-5	TGTGCCAGCAGCTCCCGACAGGGTGGGATCAGAGAGACCCAGTACTTC	CASSSRQGGIRETQYF
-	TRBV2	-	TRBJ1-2	TGTGCCAGCAGTGCCGGTAACTATGGCTACACCTTC	CASSAGNYGYTF
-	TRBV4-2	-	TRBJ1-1	TGTGCCAGCAGCCGGTCAGGGTTTGAAGCTTTCTTT	CASSRSGFEAFF
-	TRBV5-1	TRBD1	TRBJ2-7	TGCGCCAGCAGCCGGTCACAGGGGAGTAGGAACGAGCAGTACTTC	CASSRSQGSRNEQYF
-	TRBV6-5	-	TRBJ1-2	TGTGCCAGCAGCAGGGGATTTAGGGGCTACACCTTC	CASSRGFRGYTF
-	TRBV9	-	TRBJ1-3	TGTGCCAGCAGCGTAGGTGACAGCTCTGGAAACACCATATATTTT	CASSVGDSSGNTIYF
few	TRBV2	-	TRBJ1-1	TGTGCCAGCAGTTTTACAGGGTTTGAGGCTTTCTTT	CASSFTGFEAFF
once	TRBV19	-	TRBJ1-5	TGTGCCAGTATCGCCACAGGGTATAGCAATCAGCCCCAGCATTTT	CASIATGYSNQPQHF
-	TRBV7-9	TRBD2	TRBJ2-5	TGTGCCAGCAGCTACGGGACTAGCGGGAGGGCCGGAGAGACCCAGTACTTC	CASSYGTSGRAGETQYF
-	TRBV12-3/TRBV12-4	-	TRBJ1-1	TGTGCCAGCAGTTTGGGCCGACGAGAAGCTTTCTTT	CASSLGRREAFF
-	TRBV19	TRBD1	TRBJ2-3	TGTGCCAGTCGGTACGACAGGGGGATCGCAGATACGCAGTATTTT	CASRYDRGIADTQYF
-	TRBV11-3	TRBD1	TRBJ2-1	TGTGCCAGCAGCTTAGAAGTGACAGGGGGAACCTACAATGAGCAGTTCTTC	CASSLEVTGGTYNEQFF